This is a list of T cell receptor beta chains from one sample in a study of graft-versus-host responses after intestinal transplantation. The protocol was immunoSEQ multiplex PCR, while the TCRdb copy is restricted to in-frame clones and leaves out a portion. The sample holds 15,000 to 20,000 clones, approximately 80% seen once. The sample in question was PBMCs, obtained 14 days after transplant. The receptors here all came from a human patient who received an intestinal transplant, so some T cells may come from the graft donor. CDR3s include the opening cysteine and the closing phenylalanine or tryptophan. A D gene is named only where the DNA matches it firmly. Size is omitted from some rows. Given values are once, few, many or a class for expanded clones.

TRBV9	once	.	TRBJ2-3	TGTGCCAGCAGCGTAGGAAATAGCGAGGATACGCAGTATTTT	CASSVGNSEDTQYF
TRBV27	.	.	TRBJ2-1	TGTGCCAGCACCGTAGGTGGTACTTACAATGAGCAGTTCTTC	CASTVGGTYNEQFF
TRBV4-1	.	TRBD2	TRBJ2-1	TGCGCCAGCAGCCAAGATAGAACTAGCGGTTACAATGAGCAGTTCTTC	CASSQDRTSGYNEQFF
TRBV2	once	TRBD2	TRBJ2-1	TGTGGGCTAGCGGGAGATAATGAGCAGTTCTTC	CGLAGDNEQFF
TRBV7-2	few	TRBD2	TRBJ2-7	TGTGCCAGCAGCCCCCGCCTACTAGCGGGGATGCCCTACGAGCAGTACTTC	CASSPRLLAGMPYEQYF
TRBV5-4	.	.	TRBJ2-1	TGTGCCAGCAGCTTAGGGGGGGCCGGGAATGAGCAGTTCTTC	CASSLGGAGNEQFF
TRBV4-1	.	.	TRBJ1-6	TGCGCCAGCAGCCAAGAACAGGTTCTTTCACCCCTCCACTTT	CASSQEQVLSPLHF
TRBV5-4	once	.	TRBJ2-7	TGTGCCAGCAGCCACGGACAGTCCTCCTACGAGCAGTACTTC	CASSHGQSSYEQYF
TRBV2	.	.	TRBJ2-2	TGTGCCAGCCACACTACCGGGACAAGAAACACCGGGGAGCTGTTTTTT	CASHTTGTRNTGELFF
TRBV30	.	.	TRBJ2-1	TGTGCCTGGAGTGTAGCCCTCAATGAGCAGTTCTTC	CAWSVALNEQFF
TRBV7-9	.	TRBD1	TRBJ1-2	TGTGCCAGCAGCCCGGACAGGCTTAACTATGGCTACACCTTC	CASSPDRLNYGYTF
TRBV5-4	.	.	TRBJ1-2	TGTGCCAGCAGCTTTTCGGGGGTGGTCTATGGCTACACCTTC	CASSFSGVVYGYTF
TRBV9	.	.	TRBJ1-1	TGTGCCAGCAGCGCCTCAGACGCGAACACTGAAGCTTTCTTT	CASSASDANTEAFF
TRBV4-3	few	.	TRBJ2-3	TGCGCCAGCAGCCTAGGTCAGGTACGGACAGATACGCAGTATTTT	CASSLGQVRTDTQYF
TRBV4-1	.	.	TRBJ2-2	TGCGCCAGCAGCCAAGGTTTTAACGGGGAGCTGTTTTTT	CASSQGFNGELFF
TRBV6-5	.	TRBD2	TRBJ2-1	TGTGCCAGCAGTTACACGGGGGGGCCGTGGAATGAGCAGTTCTTC	CASSYTGGPWNEQFF
TRBV5-4	.	.	TRBJ2-5	TGTGCCAGCAGCCAGAAAGGGGCACTTGGCGGAGAGACCCAGTACTTC	CASSQKGALGGETQYF
TRBV28	.	.	TRBJ2-7	TGTGCCAGCAGTTTACTCGGGACATATTACGAGCAGTACTTC	CASSLLGTYYEQYF
TRBV7-8	.	TRBD2	TRBJ2-3	TGTGCCAGCAGCTTAGCGCCGGGACTAGCGGCTTATCCCGACACAGATACGCAGTATTTT	CASSLAPGLAAYPDTDTQYF
TRBV14	once	.	TRBJ2-7	TGTGCCAGCAGCCAAGATCTCGGGTCCTACGAGCAGTACTTC	CASSQDLGSYEQYF
TRBV7-2	.	.	TRBJ2-3	TGTGCCAGCAGTCACGGGACTCCTAGCACAGATACGCAGTATTTT	CASSHGTPSTDTQYF
TRBV2	.	TRBD2	TRBJ2-1	TGTGCCAGCAAGCGGGGCACCGGATCCTACAATGAGCAGTTCTTC	CASKRGTGSYNEQFF
TRBV2	few	TRBD1	TRBJ2-7	TGTGCCAGCACGGGACAGGCCTACGAGCAGTACTTC	CASTGQAYEQYF
TRBV5-4	.	.	TRBJ2-2	TGTGCCAGCAGCTTGGCGGGGTCCCCCGGGGAGCTGTTTTTT	CASSLAGSPGELFF
TRBV5-4	once	.	TRBJ1-6	TGTGCCAGCAGCTTTTTTAATTCACCCCTCCACTTT	CASSFFNSPLHF
TRBV25-1	.	TRBD1	TRBJ2-7	TGTGCCAGCAGTGAATCCTCAGGACAGGGGACCTACGAGCAGTACTTC	CASSESSGQGTYEQYF
TRBV15	.	.	TRBJ2-6	TGTGCCACCAGCAGAGCAACCCTCTCTGGGGCCAACGTCCTGACTTTC	CATSRATLSGANVLTF
TRBV4-2	.	.	TRBJ2-6	TGTGCCAGCAGCGCGGTAGAGGGTTTGAGTGGGGCCAACGTCCTGACTTTC	CASSAVEGLSGANVLTF
TRBV27	.	.	TRBJ1-4	TGTGCCAGCAGCCCCAGGGGTGGTATAAAAAAACTGTTTTTT	CASSPRGGIKKLFF
TRBV7-9	.	.	TRBJ1-1	TGTGCCAGCAGCTTAGAAATCGGGAGGAACACTGAAGCTTTCTTT	CASSLEIGRNTEAFF
TRBV19	.	TRBD2	TRBJ2-1	TGTGCCAGTAGTATGATTAGCGGGAGATATGGTGAGCAGTTCTTC	CASSMISGRYGEQFF
TRBV19	.	.	TRBJ2-7	TGTGCCAGTAGTATAGGGCCGGGGAGTACGAACGAGCAGTACTTC	CASSIGPGSTNEQYF
TRBV5-1	.	TRBD1	TRBJ1-2	TGCGCCAGCAGCAGTGACAGGGGGCCCCCGGGTGGCTACACCTTC	CASSSDRGPPGGYTF
TRBV19	.	TRBD1	TRBJ1-5	TGTGCCAGTAGTAGAACAGGGGGCCCCAATCAGCCCCAGCATTTT	CASSRTGGPNQPQHF
TRBV18	.	TRBD1	TRBJ2-5	TGTGCCAGCTCACCCCAGACAGGGTCGGAAGAGACCCAGTACTTC	CASSPQTGSEETQYF
TRBV19	.	TRBD1	TRBJ1-4	TGTGCCAGTAGTACCTCGACAGGGGGGAATGAAAAACTGTTTTTT	CASSTSTGGNEKLFF
TRBV23-1	few	TRBD2	TRBJ2-3	TGCGCCAGCAGTCAGCGGGGGGGCACAGATACGCAGTATTTT	CASSQRGGTDTQYF
TRBV11-2	.	.	TRBJ1-2	TGTGCCAGCAGCTTAGCTCAGAACTATGGCTACACCTTC	CASSLAQNYGYTF
TRBV5-6	.	TRBD1	TRBJ2-5	TGTGCCAGCAGCAGGGACAGCTATAGTCAAGAGACCCAGTACTTC	CASSRDSYSQETQYF
TRBV5-4	.	TRBD2	TRBJ2-2	TGTGCCAGCAGCTATAGCGGGACGAACACCGGGGAGCTGTTTTTT	CASSYSGTNTGELFF
TRBV27	.	.	TRBJ2-1	TGTGCCAGCAGTAACGGACTCACGGGGAATGAGCAGTTCTTC	CASSNGLTGNEQFF
TRBV7-3	.	.	TRBJ1-1	TGTGCCAGCAGCCCGACAGGTGTTGAAGCTTTCTTT	CASSPTGVEAFF
TRBV10-2	.	.	TRBJ2-5	TGCGCCAGCAGTGATTCGGAGCGGACCCAAGAGACCCAGTACTTC	CASSDSERTQETQYF
TRBV11-1	once	.	TRBJ1-3	TGTGCCAGCAGCGGCTCTGGAAACACCATATATTTT	CASSGSGNTIYF
TRBV4-1	.	.	TRBJ2-5	TGCGCCAGCAGCCAAGAGGAGACCCAGTACTTC	CASSQEETQYF
TRBV2	.	.	TRBJ2-3	TGTGCCAGCAGTGATGAGGGACTCCCGCCGTATTTT	CASSDEGLPPYF
TRBV28	.	.	TRBJ2-7	TGTGCCAGCAGCCAAACCTACGAGCAGTACTTC	CASSQTYEQYF
TRBV7-9	.	.	TRBJ2-7	TGTGCCAGCAGCTTCCGGTGGGGGAGGCCCCGCTACGAGCAGTACTTC	CASSFRWGRPRYEQYF
TRBV7-9	.	.	TRBJ2-7	TGTGCCAGCAGCTCTTGGACGGACTCCTACGAGCAGTACTTC	CASSSWTDSYEQYF
TRBV28	few	TRBD2	TRBJ2-3	TGTGCCAGCGGAAGTTGGACTAGCGGGACTATCACAGATACGCAGTATTTT	CASGSWTSGTITDTQYF
TRBV11-2	.	TRBD2	TRBJ2-3	TGTGCCAGCAGCTTGACTAGCGGGGGGTACACAGATACGCAGTATTTT	CASSLTSGGYTDTQYF
TRBV13	.	TRBD2	TRBJ2-7	TGTGCCAGCAGCCCGACTAGCTTCTCCTACGAGCAGTACTTC	CASSPTSFSYEQYF
TRBV11-3	.	.	TRBJ2-3	TGTGCCAGCAGCGACGGTTCTACAATCACAGATACGCAGTATTTT	CASSDGSTITDTQYF
TRBV15	.	.	TRBJ2-1	TGTGCCACCAGCAGAGATGTGGGGGCCAATGAGCAGTTCTTC	CATSRDVGANEQFF
TRBV15	.	.	TRBJ2-3	TGTGCCACCAGCCTTCCTAGCGTAGGGCTCACAGATACGCAGTATTTT	CATSLPSVGLTDTQYF
TRBV5-6	.	.	TRBJ2-1	TGTGCCAGCAGCATAGGGAGCTCCTACAATGAGCAGTTCTTC	CASSIGSSYNEQFF
TRBV15	.	TRBD2	TRBJ2-7	TGTGCCACCAGCGCTTCGACTAGCGGGAGGGCGTACGAGCAGTACTTC	CATSASTSGRAYEQYF
TRBV28	.	TRBD2	TRBJ2-5	TGTGCCAGCAGTTTCGCCCGGGCCTCGCGGGAGGGCCTCCAAGAGACCCAGTACTTC	CASSFARASREGLQETQYF
TRBV13	.	.	TRBJ2-3	TGTGCCAGCAGCTTAGGACTAGTTGAGGCGCAGTATTTT	CASSLGLVEAQYF
TRBV9	.	.	TRBJ2-2	TGTGCCAGCAGCGTAGGATTTAGGGTGTGGGGTACCGGGGAGCTGTTTTTT	CASSVGFRVWGTGELFF